These 10 T cell receptor beta chains were all obtained from the same sample, sequenced in a study of cytotoxic CD8 clonotypes in ibrutinib-treated CLL (dated by TCRdb to 2020 to 2022). What this sample's time point label stands for: approximately 11 months on ibrutinib. Libraries were made using the immunoSEQ multiplex PCR assay. The table was pulled from immuneACCESS by TCRdb, which kept in-frame rearrangements only. Such tables lose some clones; where checked, under half of the loss comes from unresolved V genes, and the rest has no known cause. Here the sample has some 80,000 clones; 70% to 80% occur a single time. The ten largest clones take up more than 4.5% of the sample. The sample was PBMCs, taken after 12 months of ibrutinib treatment. The source is a human donor with chronic lymphocytic leukemia.

Remarks on this clone: This sample also contains other DNA sequences that code for the same CDR3. The chain combines TRBV7-2 with TRBJ2-7; 10 bases are shared with TRBD2. The junction had 6 bases not matched to a gene; V was cut back by 5 bases and J by 2 bases. Germline V gene data show CDR1 as SGHTA and CDR2 as FQGNSA. There are 15 residues in the CDR3. The CDR3 loop reads CASSQLAGAPYEQYF. The DNA of the CDR3 is TGTGCCAGCAGCCAGCTAGCGGGGGCCCCCTACGAGCAGTACTTC.

CDR3 residues: CASSIGAGGAYNEQFF. Written as DNA, the CDR3 is TGTGCCAGTAGTATTGGGGCAGGGGGCGCTTACAATGAGCAGTTCTTC. V gene TRBV19 combines with J gene TRBJ2-1, with 8 bases matching TRBD1. Losses at the gene ends were 3 bases for V and 4 bases for J; bases not matched to a gene: 8. The length of the CDR3 is 16 residues. Germline CDR1 is LNHDA and CDR2 is SQIVND (reference sequence).

This clone was counted a single time. V gene TRBV4-1 combines with J gene TRBJ2-6; 9 bases fit TRBD1. V lost 0 bases and J lost 3; bases outside the gene matches: 12. This CDR3 has 20 amino acids. In germline, CDR1 is MGHRA, CDR2 YSYEKL. CDR3 nucleotides: TGCGCCAGCAGCCAAGATCTTAAGCGACAGGGGGTGTTTGGGGCCAACGTCCTGACTTTC. Protein sequence: CASSQDLKRQGVFGANVLTF.

The chain carries TRBV7-2 and TRBJ1-1; no clear D. This CDR3 spans 13 amino acids. Germline V gives CDR1 SGHTA, CDR2 FQGNSA. V lost 5 bases and J 6 bases, leaving 13 bases between the germline ends. The CDR3 here is CASSPWSGPEAFF. In DNA, the CDR3 is TGTGCCAGCAGCCCCTGGTCCGGCCCTGAAGCTTTCTTT.

This clone occurred a few times. This chain links TRBV4-2 with TRBJ2-1, with unresolved D. Germline V lookup: CDR1 LGHNA, CDR2 YNFKEQ. The V end lost 4 bases, the J end lost 10 bases, and 14 bases lay between the germline ends. The CDR3 loop spans 13 amino acids. CDR3 amino acids: CASSRTLGGEQFF. The DNA of the CDR3 is TGTGCCAGCAGCCGAACACTCGGTGGGGAGCAGTTCTTC.

This clone was observed a handful of times. CDR3 DNA sequence: TGTGCCAGCACTTCCACAGCGAACACCGGGGAGCTGTTTTTT. Translation: CASTSTANTGELFF. J is TRBJ2-2 and V is TRBV27; D remains unclear. The V and J ends lost 7 bases and 0 bases respectively, with 9 bases between them. Germline-derived CDR1 and CDR2 are MNHEY and SMNVEV (reference sequence). The CDR3 length is 14 residues.

This sequence joins TRBV7-2 and TRBJ2-7; tentatively, D is TRBD1 (6 bases). Trimming pared 4 bases from V and 7 bases from J, leaving 20 bases between. This CDR3 contains 15 residues. The germline gives CDR1 SGHTA, CDR2 FQGNSA. The CDR3 region has the DNA TGTGCCAGCAGCTCCCAAGGGACACGCCGGGGAGAGCAGTACTTC. Amino acids: CASSSQGTRRGEQYF.

V usage is TRBV7-2 and J usage is TRBJ2-5; perhaps TRBD1 as D (8 bases). V was shortened by 5 bases and J by 1 base, with 20 bases between the two germline ends. Germline V CDR1 and CDR2: SGHTA, FQGNSA. The CDR3 extends over 17 amino acids. The CDR3 nucleotides are TGTGCCAGCAGCCCAGGGGGGGCAGGGGGCGCCCAAGAGACCCAGTACTTC. It specifies CASSPGGAGGAQETQYF.

Remarks on this clone: A much larger clone lies one base from this, so it may be a read error. Other DNA sequences in this sample translate to the same CDR3. This chain uses TRBV10-3 with TRBJ2-7, with 7 bases that match TRBD1. This CDR3 contains 14 residues. Germline CDR1 and CDR2: ENHRY and SYGVKD. The CDR3, as DNA: TGTGCCATCAGGGGACAGTGGGCCTCCTATGAGCAGTACTTC. It codes for CAIRGQWASYEQYF.

This clone was counted a few times. The V gene is TRBV10-3, the J gene TRBJ1-2; no definite D call. Germline loops: CDR1 ENHRY, CDR2 SYGVKD. Trimming pared 1 base from V and 8 bases from J, leaving 11 bases between. This CDR3 spans 13 amino acids. Written as DNA, the CDR3 is TGTGCCATCAGTGAGTGGGTAACTATGGGCTACACCTTC. Its translation is CAISEWVTMGYTF.